Below, 25 T cell receptor beta chains from the same sample are listed, as sequenced in a study of T cell repertoires in cytomegalovirus infection. In TCRdb, the reads were re-called with MiXCR into one record per CDR3 protein. The repertoire consists of 200,000 or so distinct CDR3 sequences, with 28% occurring once and the leading ten covering about 28%. Sequenced input: PBMCs. The receptors originated from a human donor in good health (CMV status not recorded). Some clones in this sample may be carry-over from other donors' samples.

This clonotype was counted a few times. The CDR3 here is CSARDRDPRSNIGEQYF. DNA for the CDR3: TGCAGTGCTAGAGATCGGGACCCCCGTTCGAATATCGGAGAGCAGTACTTC. V is TRBV20-1 and J is TRBJ2-7, with D perhaps being TRBD1 or TRBD2 (5 bases each). Germline values: CDR1 DFQATT, CDR2 SNEGSKA (reference sequence). The length of the CDR3 is 17 residues. The V gene lost 0 bases and the J gene lost 7 bases, with 25 bases spanning the gap.

The chain is built from TRBV14 and TRBJ1-3, with unresolved D. The CDR3 totals 15 residues. Germline CDR1 reads SGHDN; CDR2 reads FVKESK. V was clipped by 1 base and J by 2 bases, with 9 bases between them. The CDR3 region is CASSQVDNPGNTIYF. In DNA form, the CDR3 reads TGTGCCAGCAGCCAAGTCGACAACCCTGGAAACACCATATATTTT.

This clonotype has ten or more counts. The J gene is TRBJ2-2, the V gene TRBV7-6; 8 bases fit TRBD1. Trimming cost V 0 bases and J 1 base; bases outside gene matches: 4. The germline gives CDR1 SGHVS, CDR2 FNYEAQ. The CDR3 is made up of 17 amino acids. This CDR3 reads CASSLAKGQVNTGELFF. CDR3 sequence (DNA): TGTGCCAGCAGCTTAGCGAAGGGACAGGTGAACACCGGGGAGCTGTTTTTT.

The chain combines TRBV12-3 or TRBV12-4 with TRBJ2-2; 10 positions match TRBD1. This CDR3 region has 15 residues. Trimming took 7 bases from V and 7 from J; bases not matched to a gene: 9. The DNA for the CDR3 is TGTGCCAGCACCATAGACAGGGGGCGAGGCGGGGAGCTGTTTTTT. Its protein is CASTIDRGRGGELFF.

The chain joins TRBV7-2 to TRBJ2-5; D not resolved. The germline V gene has CDR1 SGHTA and CDR2 FQGNSA. CDR3 length: 13 residues. V was trimmed by 4 bases and J by 1 base, leaving 7 bases between them. The CDR3 nucleotides are TGTGCCAGCAGCTCAGGTTCCCAAGAGACCCAGTACTTC. Protein product: CASSSGSQETQYF.

The gene calls are TRBV6-2 or TRBV6-3 and TRBJ2-1, with 7 positions matching TRBD1. The CDR3 contains 14 residues. The V segment lost 10 bases and the J segment 7 bases; nucleotides outside the gene matches: 13. CDR1 and CDR2 from the germline V gene are MNHEY and SVGEGT. The CDR3 loop is CATKEGGAGNEQFF. The CDR3 DNA reads as TGTGCCACCAAAGAAGGGGGCGCAGGGAATGAGCAGTTCTTC.

In its sample, this clonotype was seen once. This could be a read error, since a much larger clone is one nucleotide away. The chain uses TRBV6-1 and TRBJ2-5, with D possibly being TRBD2 (5 bases). The length of the CDR3 is 14 residues. Trimming left V 6 bases short and J 7 bases short, with 18 bases between. Germline CDR1 reads MNHNS; CDR2 reads SASEGT. CDR3 coding DNA: TGTGCCAGCAGAGTCGGTCACGCGGCGGGGACCCAGTACTTC. This codes for CASRVGHAAGTQYF.

The rearrangement joins TRBV6-2 or TRBV6-3 to TRBJ2-1; D call uncertain. CDR1 and CDR2 from the germline V gene are MNHEY and SVGEGT. V lost 0 bases and J lost 9, with 15 bases in between. The CDR3 is 15 residues long. CDR3 protein: CASSYSNPGLGEQFF. The CDR3 DNA sequence: TGTGCCAGCAGTTACTCGAATCCGGGCCTAGGTGAGCAGTTCTTC.

This clonotype was detected only a few times. This rearrangement joins TRBV5-4 to TRBJ2-1, with D perhaps being TRBD1 or TRBD2 (5 bases each). CDR1 is SGHNT and CDR2 is YYREEE in the germline V gene (reference sequence). Trimming took 1 base from V and 7 from J, leaving 18 bases between them. CDR3 length equals 16 residues. CDR3 region: CASSLKGTGKLNEQFF. The CDR3 DNA reads TGTGCCAGCAGCTTGAAAGGGACGGGTAAATTGAATGAGCAGTTCTTC.

This clonotype was found many times. This sequence joins TRBV7-2 and TRBJ2-5; D is perhaps TRBD1 (5 bases). Germline loops: CDR1 SGHTA, CDR2 FQGNSA. The V end lost 6 bases, the J end lost 4 bases, and 15 bases lay between the germline ends. CDR3 length: 14 amino acids. This CDR3 is CASRWGLSGETQYF. CDR3 DNA: TGTGCCAGCAGGTGGGGCTTGTCCGGAGAGACCCAGTACTTC.

This rearrangement joins TRBV7-2 to TRBJ1-5; no definite D call. This CDR3 contains 13 residues. With 2 bases removed from V and 3 bases from J, the gap between germline ends came to 5 bases. Germline lookup yields CDR1 SGHTA and CDR2 FQGNSA. CDR3: CASSLSANQPQHF. CDR3 coding DNA: TGTGCCAGCAGCTTATCGGCCAATCAGCCCCAGCATTTT.

This clonotype was seen only a few times. This sequence joins TRBV20-1 and TRBJ1-4; TRBD1 is a possible D gene (5 bases). V lost 5 bases and J 5 bases, leaving 12 bases between the germline ends. The germline V gene has CDR1 DFQATT and CDR2 SNEGSKA (reference sequence). The CDR3 loop spans 13 amino acids. The CDR3 here is CSASTVINEKLFF. The CDR3 coding sequence is TGCAGTGCTTCGACAGTGATAAATGAAAAACTGTTTTTT.

This clonotype has a handful of counts. The CDR3 nucleotides are TGTGCCAGCAGCTTACGGCGGACATCCGCGGCTTTCTTT. Translated: CASSLRRTSAAFF. This rearrangement joins TRBV7-2 to TRBJ1-1; a possible D gene is TRBD1 (5 bases). With 2 bases removed from V and 11 bases from J, the gap between germline ends came to 15 bases. The CDR3 loop spans 13 amino acids. Germline V CDR1 and CDR2: SGHTA, FQGNSA. The full variable domain, completed using reference TRBV7-2 and TRBJ1-1, is GAGVSQSPSNKVTEKGKDVELRCDPISGHTALYWYRQSLGQGLEFLIYFQGNSAPDKSGLPSDRFSAERTGGSVSTLTIQRTQQEDSAVYLCASSLRRTSAAFFGQGTRLTVV.

The genes are TRBV19 and TRBJ1-1; D not certain. Germline lookup yields CDR1 LNHDA and CDR2 SQIVND (reference sequence). The CDR3 runs to 14 residues. With 3 bases removed from V and 0 bases from J, the gap between germline ends came to 8 bases. The DNA for the CDR3 is TGTGCCAGTAGTATTAAACAGCTGAACACTGAAGCTTTCTTT. Its protein is CASSIKQLNTEAFF.

The rearrangement uses TRBV4-1 and TRBJ2-5, with 10 bases identical to TRBD1. The trim removed 2 bases at V and 3 bases at J, leaving 3 bases unmatched. The CDR3 runs 15 residues. Germline CDR1 reads MGHRA; CDR2 reads YSYEKL. The CDR3 DNA is TGCGCCAGCAGCCAACTCGGGACAGGGGAAGAGACCCAGTACTTC. Its translation: CASSQLGTGEETQYF.

The chain uses TRBV10-3 and TRBJ2-5, with 8 bases matching TRBD1. Germline V gene lookup returns CDR1 ENHRY and CDR2 SYGVKD. The CDR3 runs to 14 residues. The V segment lost 3 bases and the J segment 5 bases; nucleotides outside the gene matches: 5. The CDR3 DNA reads as TGTGCCATCAGTGAAGGGGCAGGGGGCGAGACCCAGTACTTC. Its translation: CAISEGAGGETQYF.

This clonotype was seen ten or more times. The rearrangement uses TRBV29-1 and TRBJ2-2, with D perhaps assigned TRBD1 or TRBD2 (5 bases each). From germline, CDR1 is SQVTM and CDR2 ANQGSEA. Trimming cost V 2 bases and J 0 bases, with 10 bases left between them. CDR3 size: 15 residues. The CDR3 loop reads CSVERGRSNTGELFF. CDR3 DNA sequence: TGCAGCGTTGAAAGGGGACGTTCGAACACCGGGGAGCTGTTTTTT.

V gene TRBV6-5 combines with J gene TRBJ1-1; TRBD1 is a possible D gene (5 bases). The CDR3 is made up of 15 amino acids. From germline, CDR1 is MNHEY and CDR2 SVGAGI. Trimming shortened V by 0 bases and J by 4 bases, and 12 bases separated the two germline ends. In DNA, the CDR3 is TGTGCCAGCAGTTACTCGACTCTGGGGCCCACTGAAGCTTTCTTT. Residues: CASSYSTLGPTEAFF.

The V and J genes are TRBV6-5 and TRBJ1-2, with a tentative D call TRBD1 (5 bases). Germline assignment: CDR1 MNHEY and CDR2 SVGAGI. Trimming shortened V by 5 bases and J by 3 bases, and 19 bases separated the two germline ends. The CDR3 has 16 amino acids. CDR3 region: CASSLGGSALDYGYTF. CDR3 DNA: TGTGCCAGCAGTCTGGGGGGTTCAGCCTTAGACTATGGCTACACCTTC.

This clonotype was picked up a small number of times. This chain uses TRBV4-1 with TRBJ2-5; TRBD1 matches 7 bases. Germline V lookup: CDR1 MGHRA, CDR2 YSYEKL. The CDR3 is 15 residues long. J lost 5 bases, V lost 3 bases, and 9 bases had no gene match. CDR3 sequence: CASSHVTGLGETQYF. The CDR3 DNA reads TGCGCCAGCAGCCACGTGACAGGGCTGGGGGAGACCCAGTACTTC.

This clonotype was found a few times. The gene calls are TRBV12-5 and TRBJ1-2, with D tentatively TRBD1 (5 bases). Per the germline V gene, CDR1 is LGHNT and CDR2 is FRNRAP. CDR3 length: 13 amino acids. Trimming pared 0 bases from V and 7 bases from J, leaving 9 bases between. The CDR3 nucleotides read TGTGCTAGTGGTTTGGTAGTTGGGGGTGGCTACACCTTC. The encoded protein is CASGLVVGGGYTF.

This clonotype was seen at least ten times. The V gene is TRBV7-2, the J gene TRBJ2-1, with 10 bases aligning to TRBD1. Trimming took 2 bases from V and 5 from J; bases not matched to a gene: 6. The germline CDR1 and CDR2 sequences are SGHTA and FQGNSA. This CDR3 contains 16 residues. This chain's CDR3 is CASSLSRDRGDNEQFF. For the CDR3, the DNA is TGTGCCAGCAGCTTATCCCGGGACAGGGGTGACAATGAGCAGTTCTTC.

The CDR3 region has the DNA TGTGCCAGCAGCTCGGGGACTCAGAGGGGCCACACCTTC. It is translated as CASSSGTQRGHTF. The rearrangement links TRBV28 to TRBJ1-2; maybe TRBD1 (5 bases). Trimming stripped 6 bases from V and 12 bases from J, with 20 bases between. The CDR3 totals 13 residues. The V gene's germline CDR1 is MDHEN and CDR2 SYDVKM.

V is TRBV7-8 and J is TRBJ2-7, with TRBD2 matching over 7 bases. V lost 0 bases, J lost 7 bases, and 12 bases stayed unmatched. The CDR3 contains 16 residues. Germline V CDR1 and CDR2: SGHVS, FQNEAQ. CDR3 region: CASSLAGGGLLEEQYF. CDR3 DNA: TGTGCCAGCAGCTTAGCGGGGGGGGGACTGTTAGAAGAGCAGTACTTC.

J is TRBJ1-1 and V is TRBV11-2, with 7 bases that match TRBD1. Germline CDR1 reads SGHAT; CDR2 reads FQNNGV. With 5 bases clipped from V and 11 bases from J, the junction kept 17 bases outside the gene matches. This CDR3 is built from 15 residues. In DNA form, the CDR3 reads TGTGCCAGCAGCCTAACCGGGACAGTTTCCAAGCGGGCTTTCTTT. This encodes CASSLTGTVSKRAFF.